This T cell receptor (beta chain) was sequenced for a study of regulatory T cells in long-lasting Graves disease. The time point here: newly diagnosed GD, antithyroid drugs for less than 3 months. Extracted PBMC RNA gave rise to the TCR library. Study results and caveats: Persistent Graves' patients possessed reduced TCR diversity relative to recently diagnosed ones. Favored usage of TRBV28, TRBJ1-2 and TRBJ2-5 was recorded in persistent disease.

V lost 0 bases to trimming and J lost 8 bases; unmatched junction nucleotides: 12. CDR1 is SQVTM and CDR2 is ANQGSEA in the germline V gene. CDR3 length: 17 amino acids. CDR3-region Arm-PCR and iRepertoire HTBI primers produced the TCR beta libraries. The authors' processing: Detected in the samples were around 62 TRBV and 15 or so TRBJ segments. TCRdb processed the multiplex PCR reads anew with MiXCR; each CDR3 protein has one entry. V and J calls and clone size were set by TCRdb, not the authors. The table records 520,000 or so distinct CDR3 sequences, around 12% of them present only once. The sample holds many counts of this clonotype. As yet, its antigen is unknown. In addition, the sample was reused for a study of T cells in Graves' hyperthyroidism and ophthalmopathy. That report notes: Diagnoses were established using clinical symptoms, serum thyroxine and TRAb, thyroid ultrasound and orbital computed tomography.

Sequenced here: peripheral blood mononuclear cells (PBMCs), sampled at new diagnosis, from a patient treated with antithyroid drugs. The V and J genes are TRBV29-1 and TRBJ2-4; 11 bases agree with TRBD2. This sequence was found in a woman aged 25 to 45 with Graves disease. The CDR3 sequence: CSVEDLAGGPERYIQYF. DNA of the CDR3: TGCAGCGTTGAAGATTTAGCGGGAGGGCCGGAGAGGTACATTCAGTACTTC.